This T cell receptor beta chain was observed in a study of identical twins. The CDR3 is made up of 12 amino acids. The germline gives CDR1 SGHNT, CDR2 YENEEA. V was trimmed by 1 base and J by 10 bases, leaving 8 bases between them. In TCRdb, the 5' RACE reads were re-called with MiXCR into one record per CDR3 protein. The profile shows 550,000 to 800,000 distinct CDR3 sequences, 7.1% of them singletons. Another study also made use of these data, one on yellow fever vaccine responses in identical twins.

The J gene is TRBJ2-1, the V gene TRBV11-3, with a possible D match to TRBD2 (5 bases). The sequenced sample consisted of PBMCs. The TCR sequence derives from a woman in her late teens or twenties in good health. The DNA for the CDR3 is TGTGCCAGCAGCTTAGGGGCTAGCGAGCAGTTCTTC. Encoded protein: CASSLGASEQFF.